The next 20 T cell receptor beta chains were all read from a single sample in a study of metastatic and nonmetastatic thyroid tumors. TCRdb ran MiXCR on the PCR reads. The table includes approximately 37,000 clones, 21% detected once. None of the patients had undergone any treatment ahead of thyroid surgery. The sample was tumor tissue. The receptors stem from a male donor with papillary thyroid cancer or a benign thyroid nodule (not recorded which). Some clones in this sample may be carry-over from other donors' samples.

This clone was detected many times. The gene calls are TRBV7-8 and TRBJ2-1; D is ambiguous. The V end was cut by 2 bases, the J end by 4 bases, with 9 bases between. There are 14 residues in the CDR3. Germline CDR1 reads SGHVS; CDR2 reads FQNEAQ. In nucleotides, the CDR3 is TGTGCCAGCAGCTTATCTCTACGATACAATGAGCAGTTCTTC. Its translation: CASSLSLRYNEQFF.

The rearrangement uses TRBV11-3 and TRBJ2-7; D is uncertain. This CDR3 is built from 14 residues. The V gene lost 6 bases and the J gene lost 0 bases, with 12 bases spanning the gap. CDR1 is SGHNT and CDR2 is YENEEA in the germline V gene. The CDR3 region has the DNA TGTGCCAGCAGTTTCGGACCGAACTCCTACGAGCAGTACTTC. Protein sequence: CASSFGPNSYEQYF.

The chain couples TRBV11-2 to TRBJ1-3; D not resolved. The CDR3 is 15 amino acids. V gave up 5 bases and J gave up 0 bases, with 11 bases separating them. Per the germline V gene, CDR1 is SGHAT and CDR2 is FQNNGV. As DNA, the CDR3 is TGTGCCAGCAGCCGAACCGGGGTCTCTGGAAACACCATATATTTT. Residues: CASSRTGVSGNTIYF.

This clone was observed a handful of times. V is TRBV6-1 and J is TRBJ1-1, with D unclear. The V gene lost 6 bases and the J gene lost 0 bases, with 20 bases spanning the gap. The length of the CDR3 is 17 residues. Germline V gene lookup returns CDR1 MNHNS and CDR2 SASEGT. CDR3 nucleotides: TGTGCCAGCAGGGCGATCATAGGTGTCGTCATGAACACTGAAGCTTTCTTT. This encodes CASRAIIGVVMNTEAFF.

This clone was seen ten or more times. The CDR3 here is CATKGTDTQYF. CDR3 DNA sequence: TGTGCCACCAAGGGGACAGATACGCAGTATTTT. The chain recombines TRBV24-1 with TRBJ2-3; maybe TRBD1 (5 bases). The V end was cut by 8 bases, the J end by 3 bases, with 5 bases between. The CDR3 loop spans 11 amino acids. Per germline, CDR1 KGHDR and CDR2 SFDVKD.

This clone was picked up many times. This rearrangement joins TRBV2 to TRBJ1-3; no firm D call. This CDR3 contains 14 residues. Per germline, CDR1 SNHLY and CDR2 FYNNEI. The germline V and J ends were trimmed by 7 bases and 2 bases, with 12 bases remaining between them. CDR3 region: CASTDTGAGNTIYF. The CDR3 nucleotides read TGTGCCAGCACGGATACGGGAGCTGGAAACACCATATATTTT.

This chain connects TRBV28 to TRBJ2-5; tentatively, D is TRBD2 (5 bases). CDR3 size: 12 residues. With 7 bases removed from V and 5 bases from J, the gap between germline ends came to 11 bases. In germline, CDR1 is MDHEN, CDR2 SYDVKM. CDR3 residues: CASIGGRETQYF. DNA for the CDR3: TGTGCCAGCATCGGCGGGCGGGAGACCCAGTACTTC.

A few counts support this clone. CDR3 nucleotides: TGTGCCAGCAGTTGGACAGGGTCTAATGGCTACACCTTC. Its protein is CASSWTGSNGYTF. The V and J genes are TRBV27 and TRBJ1-2; 8 nucleotides align to TRBD1. Trimming cost V 4 bases and J 6 bases; bases outside gene matches: 4. Germline loops: CDR1 MNHEY, CDR2 SMNVEV (reference sequence). The CDR3 totals 13 residues.

This clone showed up just a few times. This rearrangement joins TRBV2 to TRBJ2-7; 7 positions agree with TRBD1. V lost 3 bases to trimming and J lost 7 bases; unmatched junction nucleotides: 6. The CDR3 sequence is 13 residues long. In germline, CDR1 is SNHLY, CDR2 FYNNEI. The CDR3 loop reads CASSDLRGREQYF. The CDR3 DNA sequence: TGTGCCAGCAGTGATTTGAGGGGGCGGGAGCAGTACTTC.

This clone turned up a few times. Relative to the germline gene, one junction end is altered; a read error may explain this. V and J are TRBV6-2 or TRBV6-3 and TRBJ2-2; possible D gene TRBD2, 6 bases. Per the germline V gene, CDR1 is MNHEY and CDR2 is SVGEGT. The CDR3 loop spans 13 amino acids. This CDR3 is CASRPTIAGGLFF. CDR3 sequence (DNA): TGTGCCAGCAGACCCACCATCGCCGGGGGGCTGTTTTTT.

In its sample, this clone was seen a few times. At one end the junction does not follow the germline gene, possibly because of a read error. The chain employs TRBV12-3 or TRBV12-4 and TRBJ2-7; D is unclear. CDR3 length equals 14 residues. CDR3 in DNA: TGTGACAGCAGTTTTCAGGCCTACTCGCGGGAGCAGTACTTC. It yields the protein CDSSFQAYSREQYF.

This clone occurred many times. The V and J genes are TRBV28 and TRBJ2-3; 8 positions agree with TRBD2. The CDR3 runs 16 residues. J lost 0 bases, V lost 2 bases, and 4 bases had no gene match. Germline values: CDR1 MDHEN, CDR2 SYDVKM. The CDR3 sequence is CASSLQLAVSTDTQYF. Here the CDR3 DNA reads TGTGCCAGCAGTTTACAACTAGCGGTTAGCACAGATACGCAGTATTTT.

CDR3 protein: CSATLGTSGYYQYF. DNA for the CDR3: TGCAGTGCTACCTTGGGGACCAGCGGATACTATCAGTACTTC. The chain couples TRBV20-1 to TRBJ2-7; D is possibly TRBD1 or TRBD2 (5 bases each). The V and J ends lost 4 bases and 10 bases respectively, with 23 bases between them. This CDR3 comprises 14 residues. Germline loops: CDR1 DFQATT, CDR2 SNEGSKA (reference sequence).

This clone was picked up many times. One base away lies a much larger clone, so this may be a sequencing read error. This rearrangement joins TRBV5-1 to TRBJ2-7; the D gene could be TRBD1 or TRBD2 (5 bases each). This CDR3 comprises 15 residues. Germline-derived CDR1 and CDR2 are SGHRS and YFSETQ. The DNA of the CDR3 is TGCGTCAGCAGCTTGAGTCCAGGGACCTCGTACGAGCAGTACTTC. Translating gives CVSSLSPGTSYEQYF. The complete variable domain, with remaining parts taken from reference TRBV5-1 and TRBJ2-7, reads KAGVTQTPRYLIKTRGQQVTLSCSPISGHRSVSWYQQTPGQGLQFLFEYFSETQRNKGNFPGRFSGRQFSNSRSEMNVSTLELGDSALYLCVSSLSPGTSYEQYFGPGTRLTVT.

At least ten counts were recorded for this clone. The chain joins TRBV5-1 to TRBJ2-1; TRBD1 aligns across 8 bases. The V gene's germline CDR1 is SGHRS and CDR2 YFSETQ. Germline trimming cut 3 bases from V and 12 bases from J; bases unmatched to any gene: 5. The CDR3 sequence is 12 residues long. CDR3 nucleotides: TGCGCCAGCAGCTCGACAGGGGCAGTGCAGTTCTTC. It is translated as CASSSTGAVQFF.

In its sample, this clone was seen many times. Other DNA sequences of this sample code for an identical CDR3. The chain joins TRBV29-1 to TRBJ2-2; the D is unclear. The CDR3 runs to 14 residues. CDR1 and CDR2 (germline): SQVTM, ANQGSEA. The CDR3 sequence is CRNPSTWNTGELFF. In DNA, the CDR3 is TGCAGAAATCCTAGTACCTGGAACACCGGGGAGCTGTTTTTT.

This clone was counted many times. The chain couples TRBV9 to TRBJ1-2, with D possibly matching TRBD1 (6 bases). Trimming left V 0 bases short and J 5 bases short, with 17 bases between. The CDR3 has 16 residues. Per germline, CDR1 SGDLS and CDR2 YYNGEE. The CDR3 DNA sequence: TGTGCCAGCAGCGTAGATCCCCAGGGGTCTCATTATGGCTACACCTTC. Translated, it gives CASSVDPQGSHYGYTF.

This clone was recorded at least ten times. This chain links TRBV7-2 with TRBJ2-1; 11 bases map to TRBD2. Germline assignment: CDR1 SGHTA and CDR2 FQGNSA. CDR3 length: 16 residues. Germline trimming cut 1 base from V and 6 bases from J; bases unmatched to any gene: 5. The chain's CDR3 is CASSLVSGRVSNEQFF. The CDR3 nucleotides are TGTGCCAGCAGCTTAGTTAGCGGGAGGGTTTCCAATGAGCAGTTCTTC.

The DNA for the CDR3 is TGTGCCAGCAGCTTAGTGGCTAGCGGGAGGGCCCTCAATGAGCAGTTCTTC. It is translated as CASSLVASGRALNEQFF. This chain uses TRBV11-2 with TRBJ2-1, with 12 bases lining up with TRBD2. V gave up 1 base and J gave up 6 bases; unmatched junction bases: 7. CDR1 SGHAT and CDR2 FQNNGV come from the germline V gene. CDR3 length: 17 amino acids. Full variable domain (missing parts from reference TRBV11-2 and TRBJ2-1): EAGVAQSPRYKIIEKRQSVAFWCNPISGHATLYWYQQILGQGPKLLIQFQNNGVVDDSQLPKDRFSAERLKGVDSTLKIQPAKLEDSAVYLCASSLVASGRALNEQFFGPGTRLTVL.

This clone occurred many times. V gene TRBV2 combines with J gene TRBJ2-7; 9 bases match TRBD1. V trimming: 6 bases; J trimming: 3 bases; junction bases outside the gene matches: 3. The V gene's germline CDR1 is SNHLY and CDR2 FYNNEI. The CDR3 spans 13 residues. Here the CDR3 DNA reads TGTGCCAGCAGGTCGACAGGGGGCTACGAGCAGTACTTC. Its protein is CASRSTGGYEQYF. Full variable domain (missing parts from reference TRBV2 and TRBJ2-7): EPEVTQTPSHQVTQMGQEVILRCVPISNHLYFYWYRQILGQKVEFLVSFYNNEISEKSEIFDDQFSVERPDGSNFTLKIRSTKLEDSAMYFCASRSTGGYEQYFGPGTRLTVT.